This T cell receptor (beta chain) was sequenced during a study of blood T cell repertoires in COVID-19. Study information: PBMCs, B-cell-depleted T cells, or T cells provided the cDNA or gDNA that made up the material.

CDR3 length: 16 residues. Between the trimmed V and J ends, which lost 0 bases and 0 bases, there was a span of 10 bases. Germline V gene sequence: CDR1 SGHRS, CDR2 YFSETQ. Generated by immunoSEQ multiplex PCR, the TCRdb table keeps only in-frame clones and is missing some. The data contain about 160,000 clones, approximately 80% of them singletons. The receptor was isolated from a man in his fifties or sixties with acute or convalescent COVID-19. Source material: peripheral blood. V gene TRBV5-1 combines with J gene TRBJ2-4; D is perhaps TRBD1 (6 bases). As DNA, the CDR3 is TGCGCCAGCAGCTTGGCCGGGACACTAGCCAAAAACATTCAGTACTTC. This codes for CASSLAGTLAKNIQYF.